This section outlines one T cell receptor (beta chain) sequence together with its context. Its target antigen remains unknown. No much larger clonotype is one base removed from it; base qualities were not supplied. Genomic DNA was isolated using the Qiagen DNeasy kit from unsorted PBMCs as well as from negatively selected CD4+ and CD8+ fractions. TCR beta CDR3 regions were amplified by immunoSEQ multiplex PCR using primers annealing to V and J segments. A synthetic immune receptor repertoire was used to minimize amplification bias, and any remaining bias was removed computationally after sequencing. On the authors' methods: Custom Python scripts were used to quantify repertoire diversity as the Shannon entropy index. Unsorted, CD4+ and CD8+ repertoires were examined separately, except in combined analyses, for which CD4+ and CD8+ sequences were merged in silico. TCRdb provides this immuneACCESS table in a form limited to in-frame rearrangements. Some clones are lacking; in checked studies, under half of them reflect an unresolved V gene, and why the rest are absent is not known. V, J and clone size reflect that table, while D and trimming were determined from the DNA. For this sample the table gives about 21,000 clones, of which around 83% were detected only once. Jointly, the top ten make up roughly 1.3% of the sample.

Read against the paper, the sample's time point label means: newly diagnosed, previously untreated cHL patient sample. CD4+ T cells were purified from thawed PBMCs by magnetic negative selection with a Miltenyi CD4+ T cell isolation kit. PBMCs from patients with newly diagnosed, previously untreated classical Hodgkin lymphoma were sequenced as a comparison group for the relapsed/refractory trial patients. After peripheral blood was drawn into 8 mL Vacutainer Cell Preparation Tubes, PBMCs were isolated by centrifugation and then cryopreserved. Purified CD4+ and CD8+ fractions were prepared only for cases with an additional available PBMC sample. Magnetically labelled cells were removed on LS columns in a quadroMACS separator, and the flow-through was collected as the purified fraction. From the germline V gene, CDR1 is SGHAT and CDR2 is FQNNGV. CDR3 length: 15 amino acids, cysteine to phenylalanine. Here the CDR3 DNA is all that survives: 45 bases in frame from base 1. The germline ends are 10 bases apart after V is trimmed by 4 bases and J by 0 bases.

This record belongs to a study of PD-1 blockade in classical Hodgkin lymphoma (dated by TCRdb to 2018 to 2021). As for the study more broadly: To define a peripheral blood immune signature of response to PD-1 blockade in classical Hodgkin lymphoma, the study combined TCR beta sequencing with CyTOF. What the research found in general, with its limitations: Newly diagnosed patients were reported to have lower baseline TCR diversity than healthy donors, and relapsed/refractory patients were reported to have lower baseline TCR diversity still. Only a single clinical trial cohort was studied, and what caused the repertoire differences, possibly disease activity or prior therapy, remained undefined.

Sample: CD4+ T cells from blood. The clonotype was recovered from a human donor with classical Hodgkin lymphoma. Rearrangement joined TRBV11-2 to TRBJ1-3; the D gene cannot be resolved reliably. In nucleotides, the sequence is TGTGCCAGCAGCTCCAGACGGTCCTCTGGAAACACCATATATTTT. Translated, this is CASSSRRSSGNTIYF.